Listed below are T cell receptor beta chains from one sample, sequenced in a study of blood T cells in healthy people across ages. TCRdb re-derived calls from the 5' RACE reads in MiXCR, one entry per CDR3 protein. This table holds 1.5 million to 2 million distinct CDR3 sequences, 49% found once. What was sequenced was blood. The receptors were sampled from a woman in her thirties or forties in good health. CDR3s include the opening cysteine and the closing phenylalanine or tryptophan. D genes are given only for firm matches. The size field is filled for only some rows; it gives once, few, many or a size class.

clone size: once
J gene: TRBJ1-2
D gene: NA
CDR3 length: 13
V gene: TRBV27
CDR3 protein: CASSLKLSYGYTF
CDR3 DNA: TGTGCCAGCAGTTTAAAGCTTTCCTATGGCTACACCTTC

clone size: NA
J gene: TRBJ2-3
D gene: TRBD1
CDR3 length: 16
V gene: TRBV7-9
CDR3 protein: CASSQTGTVSTDTQYF
CDR3 DNA: TGTGCCAGCAGCCAAACCGGGACAGTGAGCACAGATACGCAGTATTTT

clone size: NA
J gene: TRBJ2-1
D gene: TRBD2
CDR3 length: 17
V gene: TRBV20-1
CDR3 protein: CSVPRTSGGPAYNEQFF
CDR3 DNA: TGCAGTGTTCCTCGGACTAGCGGGGGGCCGGCCTACAATGAGCAGTTCTTC

clone size: few
J gene: TRBJ2-5
D gene: NA
CDR3 length: 15
V gene: TRBV7-2
CDR3 protein: CASSLVSSMVETQYF
CDR3 DNA: TGTGCCAGCAGCTTAGTGAGTAGCATGGTGGAGACCCAGTACTTC

clone size: NA
J gene: TRBJ2-7
D gene: NA
CDR3 length: 13
V gene: TRBV28
CDR3 protein: CASRSRGRLEQYF
CDR3 DNA: TGTGCCAGCAGGTCGAGAGGGAGACTCGAGCAGTACTTC

clone size: few
J gene: TRBJ1-6
D gene: NA
CDR3 length: 14
V gene: TRBV29-1
CDR3 protein: CSVSERGAGKPLHF
CDR3 DNA: TGCAGCGTTTCTGAACGAGGGGCTGGTAAACCCCTCCACTTT

clone size: NA
J gene: TRBJ1-6
D gene: NA
CDR3 length: 15
V gene: TRBV20-1
CDR3 protein: CSAKRNLTPGAPLHF
CDR3 DNA: TGCAGTGCAAAGCGTAACTTAACACCAGGGGCACCCCTCCACTTT

clone size: NA
J gene: TRBJ1-5
D gene: NA
CDR3 length: 15
V gene: TRBV12-3/TRBV12-4
CDR3 protein: CASSYSTGGYQPQHF
CDR3 DNA: TGTGCCAGCAGTTATTCGACGGGGGGTTATCAGCCCCAGCATTTT

clone size: NA
J gene: TRBJ1-2
D gene: NA
CDR3 length: 14
V gene: TRBV20-1
CDR3 protein: CSARITVANYGYTF
CDR3 DNA: TGCAGTGCTAGAATCACTGTAGCTAACTATGGCTACACCTTC

clone size: NA
J gene: TRBJ2-7
D gene: NA
CDR3 length: 14
V gene: TRBV7-8
CDR3 protein: CTSSLARQAYEQYF
CDR3 DNA: TGTACCAGCAGCTTAGCGCGGCAGGCCTACGAGCAGTACTTC

clone size: NA
J gene: TRBJ2-5
D gene: TRBD2
CDR3 length: 16
V gene: TRBV7-2
CDR3 protein: CASSHGLAGGQETQYF
CDR3 DNA: TGTGCCAGCAGCCACGGACTAGCGGGGGGGCAAGAGACCCAGTACTTC

clone size: NA
J gene: TRBJ1-2
D gene: NA
CDR3 length: 12
V gene: TRBV7-2
CDR3 protein: CASSLLSYGYTF
CDR3 DNA: TGTGCCAGCAGCTTATTGAGCTATGGCTACACCTTC

clone size: NA
J gene: TRBJ2-1
D gene: TRBD2
CDR3 length: 15
V gene: TRBV7-2
CDR3 protein: CASSLLAGLDNEQFF
CDR3 DNA: TGTGCCAGCAGCTTATTAGCGGGGCTTGACAATGAGCAGTTCTTC

clone size: NA
J gene: TRBJ1-1
D gene: NA
CDR3 length: 13
V gene: TRBV10-3
CDR3 protein: CAIKEGGPTEAFF
CDR3 DNA: TGTGCCATCAAAGAAGGAGGACCCACTGAAGCTTTCTTT

clone size: NA
J gene: TRBJ1-6
D gene: NA
CDR3 length: 14
V gene: TRBV20-1
CDR3 protein: CSAIDGPYNSPLHF
CDR3 DNA: TGCAGTGCCATAGACGGACCTTATAATTCACCCCTCCACTTT

clone size: NA
J gene: TRBJ2-3
D gene: NA
CDR3 length: 11
V gene: TRBV9
CDR3 protein: CASSVDRTQYF
CDR3 DNA: TGTGCCAGCAGCGTCGACCGTACGCAGTATTTT

clone size: NA
J gene: TRBJ1-1
D gene: TRBD1
CDR3 length: 14
V gene: TRBV6-6
CDR3 protein: CASSYRTGNTEAFF
CDR3 DNA: TGTGCCAGCAGTTACCGGACAGGGAACACTGAAGCTTTCTTT

clone size: once
J gene: TRBJ2-3
D gene: NA
CDR3 length: 19
V gene: TRBV7-2
CDR3 protein: CASSPGRLGIRKGTDTQYF
CDR3 DNA: TGTGCCAGCAGCCCGGGCCGTCTGGGAATCCGTAAAGGCACAGATACGCAGTATTTT

clone size: NA
J gene: TRBJ2-3
D gene: TRBD1
CDR3 length: 15
V gene: TRBV6-5
CDR3 protein: CASSRQDRPTDTQYF
CDR3 DNA: TGTGCCAGCAGTCGCCAGGACAGGCCAACAGATACGCAGTATTTT

clone size: NA
J gene: TRBJ2-5
D gene: TRBD2
CDR3 length: 14
V gene: TRBV20-1
CDR3 protein: CSAAPGLASPAQYF
CDR3 DNA: TGCAGTGCTGCACCGGGACTAGCGTCTCCGGCCCAGTACTTC

clone size: NA
J gene: TRBJ2-7
D gene: NA
CDR3 length: 17
V gene: TRBV7-2
CDR3 protein: CASSFRVRTLQTYEQYF
CDR3 DNA: TGTGCCAGCAGCTTCCGGGTACGGACTCTCCAAACCTACGAGCAGTACTTC

clone size: once
J gene: TRBJ1-5
D gene: NA
CDR3 length: 13
V gene: TRBV6-6
CDR3 protein: CARRTDSNQPQHF
CDR3 DNA: TGTGCCAGGAGGACAGATAGCAATCAGCCCCAGCATTTT

clone size: few
J gene: TRBJ2-4
D gene: NA
CDR3 length: 15
V gene: TRBV11-2
CDR3 protein: CASSSVAIAKNIQYF
CDR3 DNA: TGTGCCAGCAGCTCCGTCGCCATCGCCAAAAACATTCAGTACTTC

clone size: NA
J gene: TRBJ1-2
D gene: NA
CDR3 length: 12
V gene: TRBV20-1
CDR3 protein: CSAAGHNYGYTF
CDR3 DNA: TGCAGTGCGGCAGGACATAACTATGGCTACACCTTC

clone size: NA
J gene: TRBJ1-1
D gene: TRBD1
CDR3 length: 12
V gene: TRBV29-1
CDR3 protein: CSVGDRGQGAFF
CDR3 DNA: TGCAGCGTTGGGGACCGGGGACAGGGAGCTTTCTTT

clone size: NA
J gene: TRBJ2-3
D gene: NA
CDR3 length: 15
V gene: TRBV11-1
CDR3 protein: CASSAGGGRTDTQYF
CDR3 DNA: TGTGCCAGCAGCGCTGGTGGGGGTCGCACAGATACGCAGTATTTT

clone size: NA
J gene: TRBJ2-1
D gene: TRBD2
CDR3 length: 20
V gene: TRBV28
CDR3 protein: CASSLPLVLTSGGFYNEQFF
CDR3 DNA: TGTGCCAGCAGTCTTCCTTTAGTCCTAACTAGCGGGGGGTTCTACAATGAGCAGTTCTTC

clone size: NA
J gene: TRBJ2-7
D gene: NA
CDR3 length: 16
V gene: TRBV25-1
CDR3 protein: CASREWDTETSYEQYF
CDR3 DNA: TGTGCCAGCCGTGAGTGGGACACGGAGACCTCCTACGAGCAGTACTTC

clone size: NA
J gene: TRBJ1-1
D gene: NA
CDR3 length: 16
V gene: TRBV6-4
CDR3 protein: CASSDTPGPTAAEAFF
CDR3 DNA: TGTGCCAGCAGTGACACACCGGGACCAACCGCCGCTGAAGCTTTCTTT

clone size: few
J gene: TRBJ2-5
D gene: NA
CDR3 length: 13
V gene: TRBV6-2/TRBV6-3
CDR3 protein: CASRKGMPETQYF
CDR3 DNA: TGTGCCAGCAGGAAGGGGATGCCAGAGACCCAGTACTTC

clone size: NA
J gene: TRBJ2-1
D gene: NA
CDR3 length: 17
V gene: TRBV5-1
CDR3 protein: CASSYAGVGGVYNEQFF
CDR3 DNA: TGCGCCAGCAGCTATGCAGGGGTTGGGGGGGTATACAATGAGCAGTTCTTC

clone size: few
J gene: TRBJ2-5
D gene: TRBD2
CDR3 length: 17
V gene: TRBV5-1
CDR3 protein: CASSFTGTSGVGETQYF
CDR3 DNA: TGCGCCAGCAGCTTCACCGGGACTAGCGGGGTTGGGGAGACCCAGTACTTC

clone size: few
J gene: TRBJ2-1
D gene: TRBD2
CDR3 length: 16
V gene: TRBV7-2
CDR3 protein: CASSPEGRGAYNEQFF
CDR3 DNA: TGTGCCAGCAGCCCCGAGGGGCGGGGGGCGTACAATGAGCAGTTCTTC

clone size: few
J gene: TRBJ2-7
D gene: NA
CDR3 length: 13
V gene: TRBV28
CDR3 protein: CASSLGRYGEQYF
CDR3 DNA: TGTGCCAGCAGTTTAGGACGGTACGGCGAGCAGTACTTC

clone size: NA
J gene: TRBJ2-4
D gene: TRBD1
CDR3 length: 15
V gene: TRBV20-1
CDR3 protein: CSAPGQGADKNIQYF
CDR3 DNA: TGCAGTGCTCCGGGACAGGGGGCGGATAAAAACATTCAGTACTTC

clone size: NA
J gene: TRBJ2-1
D gene: TRBD2
CDR3 length: 15
V gene: TRBV5-1
CDR3 protein: CASSLEGLAGNEQFF
CDR3 DNA: TGCGCCAGCAGCTTGGAGGGACTAGCGGGGAATGAGCAGTTCTTC

clone size: NA
J gene: TRBJ2-7
D gene: TRBD2
CDR3 length: 15
V gene: TRBV6-6
CDR3 protein: CASTGRLANSYEQYF
CDR3 DNA: TGTGCCAGCACCGGCAGACTAGCGAACTCCTACGAGCAGTACTTC

clone size: NA
J gene: TRBJ1-2
D gene: NA
CDR3 length: 12
V gene: TRBV15
CDR3 protein: CATSRGGVGYTF
CDR3 DNA: TGTGCCACCAGCAGGGGCGGCGTAGGCTACACCTTC

clone size: NA
J gene: TRBJ2-5
D gene: NA
CDR3 length: 13
V gene: TRBV2
CDR3 protein: CASSGRYSETQYF
CDR3 DNA: TGTGCCAGCAGCGGACGGTACTCCGAGACCCAGTACTTC

clone size: NA
J gene: TRBJ1-2
D gene: NA
CDR3 length: 15
V gene: TRBV20-1
CDR3 protein: CSAFQLRKVVDGYTF
CDR3 DNA: TGCAGTGCTTTTCAGCTGCGTAAGGTTGTGGATGGCTACACCTTC

clone size: few
J gene: TRBJ2-1
D gene: TRBD2
CDR3 length: 13
V gene: TRBV7-2
CDR3 protein: CASSSSSREGQFF
CDR3 DNA: TGTGCCAGCAGCTCCAGCTCCCGGGAGGGGCAGTTCTTC

clone size: NA
J gene: TRBJ2-5
D gene: TRBD1
CDR3 length: 17
V gene: TRBV4-1
CDR3 protein: CASSLRAPAGGQETQYF
CDR3 DNA: TGCGCCAGCAGCCTTAGGGCCCCAGCAGGGGGCCAAGAGACCCAGTACTTC